A selection of T cell receptor beta chains follows, all from one sample in a study of cytomegalovirus exposure and HLA in healthy donors. The assay was immunoSEQ multiplex PCR, and TCRdb's table has in-frame clones only and misses some. The repertoire holds about 140,000 clones, with 70% to 80% as singletons. Sequencing was carried out using PBMCs. The receptors were gathered from a woman aged 55-70 years in good health and CMV-seropositive. CDR3s include the opening cysteine and the closing phenylalanine or tryptophan. A D gene is named only where the DNA matches it firmly. Size values are once, few and many counts, or a class for expanded clones, and some rows have none.

>TRBV25-1|.|12|TRBJ1-1|.
TGTGCCAGCAGTGGGCCAGGGGAGGGGGCTTTCTTT
CASSGPGEGAFF
>TRBV4-1|.|14|TRBJ2-7|.
TGCGCCAGCAGCCAAGAAGAAGGGGACTACGAGCAGTACTTC
CASSQEEGDYEQYF
>TRBV19|.|16|TRBJ2-2|TRBD2
TGTGCCAGTAGCCTTGTTAGCGGGAGGGCCGGCGGGGAGCTGTTTTTT
CASSLVSGRAGGELFF
>TRBV2|few|16|TRBJ2-1|TRBD2
TGTGCCAGCGGGACTAGCGTTTCTAGCTCCTACAATGAGCAGTTCTTC
CASGTSVSSSYNEQFF
>TRBV7-9|.|15|TRBJ2-3|TRBD2
TGTGCCAGCAGCCCGGCGGGAGGAGAAATTGCTACGCAGTATTTT
CASSPAGGEIATQYF
>TRBV7-2|.|15|TRBJ2-7|.
TGTGCCAGCAGCTTAGACATAAGAAGCTCCTACGAGCAGTACTTC
CASSLDIRSSYEQYF
>TRBV2|.|13|TRBJ1-2|.
TGTGCCAGCAGTGTCAGGCCGAACTATGGCTACACCTTC
CASSVRPNYGYTF
>TRBV18|few|15|TRBJ1-2|TRBD1
TGTGCCAGCTCACCACCGGACAGGGGGAACTATGGCTACACCTTC
CASSPPDRGNYGYTF
>TRBV5-1|.|14|TRBJ1-4|TRBD1
TGCGCCAGCAGTCCGGACAGGGCTGGGGAAAAACTGTTTTTT
CASSPDRAGEKLFF
>TRBV9|.|17|TRBJ1-4|.
TGTGCCAGCAGCGTAGCTAGCGGTTCTCTGGGTAATGAAAAACTGTTTTTT
CASSVASGSLGNEKLFF
>TRBV5-1|.|14|TRBJ1-1|.
TGCGCCAGCAGCTTCGACAGACCGAACACTGAAGCTTTCTTT
CASSFDRPNTEAFF
>TRBV27|.|14|TRBJ2-7|TRBD2
TGTGCCAGCAAACTAGCGGGAGCCTCCTACGAGCAGTACTTC
CASKLAGASYEQYF
>TRBV7-7|.|15|TRBJ2-1|.
TGTGCCAGCAGCTTAGGGTCCCAGGGACTCAATGAGCAGTTCTTC
CASSLGSQGLNEQFF
>TRBV5-4|few|15|TRBJ2-2|TRBD1
TGTGCCAGCAGCTTGGCCGGACAGGGGAGCGGGGAGCTGTTTTTT
CASSLAGQGSGELFF
>TRBV18|.|13|TRBJ2-1|.
TGTGCCAGCTCACAACAGGGAAATAATGAGCAGTTCTTC
CASSQQGNNEQFF
>TRBV6-5|.|11|TRBJ2-7|.
TGTGCCAGCAGGGCATCCTACGAGCAGTACTTC
CASRASYEQYF
>TRBV5-1|.|15|TRBJ2-5|TRBD1
TGCGCCAGCAGCTTGGGGCAGGGGGCGCAAGAGACCCAGTACTTC
CASSLGQGAQETQYF
>TRBV25-1|.|16|TRBJ2-3|TRBD2
TGTGCCAGCAGTGTCCCCACTAGCGGGAGGGCAGATACGCAGTATTTT
CASSVPTSGRADTQYF
>TRBV27|few|12|TRBJ1-1|.
TGTGCCAGCAGTCCCACGGGAAGGGCGGCTTTCTTT
CASSPTGRAAFF
>TRBV28|.|16|TRBJ1-5|.
TGTGCCAGCAGTTTAAGAAGGGGGAGGGGCAATCAGCCCCAGCATTTT
CASSLRRGRGNQPQHF
>TRBV28|few|16|TRBJ1-6|.
TGTGCCAGCAGTTTCGGCGGGAGCTCCTATAATTCACCCCTCCACTTT
CASSFGGSSYNSPLHF
>TRBV7-8|.|16|TRBJ1-5|TRBD1
TGTGCCAGCAGCCTGTACGGACAGGGGATCAATCAGCCCCAGCATTTT
CASSLYGQGINQPQHF
>TRBV9|.|16|TRBJ1-5|.
TGTGCCAGCAGCCCCTCCCCAGGGCAAGGCGAACAGCCCCAGCATTTT
CASSPSPGQGEQPQHF
>TRBV6-1|.|14|TRBJ2-3|.
TGTGCCAGCAGCCAGGCCAAGGGGACAGATACGCAGTATTTT
CASSQAKGTDTQYF
>TRBV27|.|14|TRBJ2-1|.
TGTGCCAGCAGTTTTCTGGGAGGGGGCAATGAGCAGTTCTTC
CASSFLGGGNEQFF
>TRBV15|.|15|TRBJ2-1|.
TGTGCCACCAGCAGAGAGCGTTACTCCTACAATGAGCAGTTCTTC
CATSRERYSYNEQFF
>TRBV27|.|12|TRBJ2-5|.
TGTGCCAGCAGTTTATCCGGGGAGACCCAGTACTTC
CASSLSGETQYF
>TRBV18|.|14|TRBJ2-5|.
TGTGCCAGCTCACCAGGAAGGAGCCAAGAGACCCAGTACTTC
CASSPGRSQETQYF